The T cell receptor (beta chain) described here comes from a study of blood T cell repertoires in COVID-19. Study at large: Specimens from acute and convalescent COVID-19 originated in the United States, Italy and Spain. Sample material is recorded as cDNA or gDNA derived from T cells, B-cell-depleted T cells, or PBMCs.

This CDR3 contains 14 residues. The junction had 6 bases not matched to a gene; V was cut back by 4 bases and J by 5 bases. CDR1 and CDR2 from the germline V gene are LNHNV and YYDKDF (reference sequence). Original methodology: Amplified reference gene primers provided the basis for estimating nucleated cell counts. Produced via immunoSEQ multiplex PCR; TCRdb's table is partial and in-frame only. For V, J and clone size, that table is used; D and trimming come from the DNA. The sample lists under 200,000 clones, around 80% occurring once. This chain uses TRBV15 with TRBJ1-1; 8 positions match TRBD1. The sequence came from a man aged 30-40 years with active or convalescent COVID-19. Sequenced sample: peripheral blood. CDR3 residues: CATSTRGQVTEAFF. CDR3 nucleotide sequence: TGTGCCACCAGCACCAGGGGGCAGGTGACTGAAGCTTTCTTT.